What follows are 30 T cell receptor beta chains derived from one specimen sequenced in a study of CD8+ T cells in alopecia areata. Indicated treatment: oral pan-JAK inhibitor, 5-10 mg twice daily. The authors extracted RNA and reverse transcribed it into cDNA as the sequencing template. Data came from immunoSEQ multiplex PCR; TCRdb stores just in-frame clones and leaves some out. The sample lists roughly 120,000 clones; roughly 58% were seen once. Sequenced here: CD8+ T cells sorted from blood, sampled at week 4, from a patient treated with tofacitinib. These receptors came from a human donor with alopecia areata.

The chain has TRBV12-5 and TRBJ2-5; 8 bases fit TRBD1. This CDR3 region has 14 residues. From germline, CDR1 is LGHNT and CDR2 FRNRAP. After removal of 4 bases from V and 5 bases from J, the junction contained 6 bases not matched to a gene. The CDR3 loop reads CASGSSGGRETQYF. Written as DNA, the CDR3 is TGTGCTAGTGGTTCCTCAGGGGGCCGGGAGACCCAGTACTTC.

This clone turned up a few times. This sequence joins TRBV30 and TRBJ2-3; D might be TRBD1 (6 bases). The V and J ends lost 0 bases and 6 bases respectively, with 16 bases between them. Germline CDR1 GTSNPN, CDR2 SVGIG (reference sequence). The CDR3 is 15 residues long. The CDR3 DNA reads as TGTGCCTGGAGTGTGGGGCAGGGGTCGGCGGATACGCAGTATTTT. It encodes CAWSVGQGSADTQYF.

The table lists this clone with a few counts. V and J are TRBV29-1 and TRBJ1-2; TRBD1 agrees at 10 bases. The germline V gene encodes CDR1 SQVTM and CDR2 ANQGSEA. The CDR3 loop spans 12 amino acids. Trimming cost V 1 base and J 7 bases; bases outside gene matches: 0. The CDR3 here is CSVEGTGGGYTF. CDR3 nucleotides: TGCAGCGTTGAAGGGACAGGGGGTGGCTACACCTTC.

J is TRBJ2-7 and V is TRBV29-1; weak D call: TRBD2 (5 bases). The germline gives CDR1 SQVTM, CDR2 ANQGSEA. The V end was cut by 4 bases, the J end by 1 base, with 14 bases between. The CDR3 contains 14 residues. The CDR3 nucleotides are TGCAGCGTTGTGGATGGACTCCGGTCCTACGAGCAGTACTTC. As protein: CSVVDGLRSYEQYF.

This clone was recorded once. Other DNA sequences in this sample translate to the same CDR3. In DNA, the CDR3 is TGCGCCAGCAGCCAAGTTGGAACTGAAGCTTTCTTT. As protein: CASSQVGTEAFF. V gene TRBV4-1 combines with J gene TRBJ1-1, with D unclear. The germline V gene has CDR1 MGHRA and CDR2 YSYEKL. This CDR3 has 12 residues. The V and J ends lost 1 base and 5 bases respectively, with 5 bases between them.

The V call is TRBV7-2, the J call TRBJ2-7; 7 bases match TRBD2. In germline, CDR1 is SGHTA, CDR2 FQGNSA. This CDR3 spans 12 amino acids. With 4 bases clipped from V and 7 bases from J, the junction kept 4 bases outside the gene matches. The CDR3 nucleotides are TGTGCCAGCAGCTCACTAGCGTGGGAGCAGTACTTC. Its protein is CASSSLAWEQYF. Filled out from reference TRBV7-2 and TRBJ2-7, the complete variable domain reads GAGVSQSPSNKVTEKGKDVELRCDPISGHTALYWYRQSLGQGLEFLIYFQGNSAPDKSGLPSDRFSAERTGGSVSTLTIQRTQQEDSAVYLCASSSLAWEQYFGPGTRLTVT.

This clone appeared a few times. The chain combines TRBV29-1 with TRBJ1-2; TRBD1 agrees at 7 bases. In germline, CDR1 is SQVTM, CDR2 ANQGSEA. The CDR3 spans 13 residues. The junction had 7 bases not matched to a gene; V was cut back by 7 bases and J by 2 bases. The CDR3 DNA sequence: TGCAGCGCCGGACAGGAATTGAACTATGGCTACACCTTC. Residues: CSAGQELNYGYTF.

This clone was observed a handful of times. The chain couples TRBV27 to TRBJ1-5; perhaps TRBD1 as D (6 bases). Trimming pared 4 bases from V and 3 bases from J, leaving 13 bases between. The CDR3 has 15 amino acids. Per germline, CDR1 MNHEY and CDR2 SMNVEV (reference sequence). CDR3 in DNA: TGTGCCAGCAGTTCCTTACAGGGCCTCAATCAGCCCCAGCATTTT. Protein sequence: CASSSLQGLNQPQHF.

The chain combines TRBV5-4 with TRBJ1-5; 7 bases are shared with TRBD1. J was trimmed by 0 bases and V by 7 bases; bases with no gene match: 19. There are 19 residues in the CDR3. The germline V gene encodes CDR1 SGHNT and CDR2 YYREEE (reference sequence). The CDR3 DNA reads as TGTGCCAGCGCCTCGGGACAGTTGCATATCCGTTATAGCAATCAGCCCCAGCATTTT. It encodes CASASGQLHIRYSNQPQHF.

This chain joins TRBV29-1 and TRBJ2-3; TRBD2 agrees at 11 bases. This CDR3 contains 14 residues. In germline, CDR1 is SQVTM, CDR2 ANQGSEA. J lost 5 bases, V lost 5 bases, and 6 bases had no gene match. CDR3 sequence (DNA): TGCAGCGTTCGACTAGCGGGGAGGGGAGATACGCAGTATTTT. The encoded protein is CSVRLAGRGDTQYF.

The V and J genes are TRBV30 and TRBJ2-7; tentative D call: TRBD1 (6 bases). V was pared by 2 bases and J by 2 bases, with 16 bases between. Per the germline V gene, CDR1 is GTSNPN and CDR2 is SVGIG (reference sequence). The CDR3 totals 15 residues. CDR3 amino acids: CAWSPPRDTTYEQYF. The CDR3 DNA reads TGTGCCTGGAGTCCCCCCCGGGACACCACCTACGAGCAGTACTTC.

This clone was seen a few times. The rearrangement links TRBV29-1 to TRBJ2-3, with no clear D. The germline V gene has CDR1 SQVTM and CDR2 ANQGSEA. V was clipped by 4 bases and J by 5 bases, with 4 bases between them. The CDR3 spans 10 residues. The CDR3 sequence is CSVVEDTQYF. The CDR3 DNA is TGCAGCGTTGTCGAAGATACGCAGTATTTT.

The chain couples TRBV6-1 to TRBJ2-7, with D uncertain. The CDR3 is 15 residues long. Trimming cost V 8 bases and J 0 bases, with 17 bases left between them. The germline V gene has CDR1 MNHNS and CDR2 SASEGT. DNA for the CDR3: TGTGCCAGCGAGAGGAAACAGAGTTTCTCCTACGAGCAGTACTTC. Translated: CASERKQSFSYEQYF.

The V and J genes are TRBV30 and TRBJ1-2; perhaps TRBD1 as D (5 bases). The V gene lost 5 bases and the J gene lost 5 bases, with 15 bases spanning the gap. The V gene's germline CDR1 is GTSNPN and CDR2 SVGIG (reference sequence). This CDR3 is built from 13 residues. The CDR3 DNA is TGTGCCTGGGATGGAGGGGTAGGATATGGCTACACCTTC. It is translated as CAWDGGVGYGYTF.

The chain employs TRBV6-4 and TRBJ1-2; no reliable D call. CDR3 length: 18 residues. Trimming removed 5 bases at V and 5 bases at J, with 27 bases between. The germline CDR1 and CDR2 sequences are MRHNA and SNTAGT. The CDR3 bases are TGTGCCAGCAGTCTGAGCCCCGCGGGCTCGCGCGATGGGTATGGCTACACCTTC. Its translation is CASSLSPAGSRDGYGYTF.

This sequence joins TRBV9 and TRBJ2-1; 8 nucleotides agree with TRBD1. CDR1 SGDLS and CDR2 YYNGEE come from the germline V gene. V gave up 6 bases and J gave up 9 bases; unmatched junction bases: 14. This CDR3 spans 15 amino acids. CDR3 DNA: TGTGCCAGCACCCCCCAGACAGGGGATTTGGGTGAGCAGTTCTTC. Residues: CASTPQTGDLGEQFF.

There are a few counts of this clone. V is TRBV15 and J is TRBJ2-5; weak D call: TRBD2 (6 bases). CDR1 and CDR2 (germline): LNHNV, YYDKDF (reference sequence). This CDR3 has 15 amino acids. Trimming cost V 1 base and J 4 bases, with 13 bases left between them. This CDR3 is CATSRGDWGSETQYF. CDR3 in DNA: TGTGCCACCAGCAGAGGGGACTGGGGATCAGAGACCCAGTACTTC.

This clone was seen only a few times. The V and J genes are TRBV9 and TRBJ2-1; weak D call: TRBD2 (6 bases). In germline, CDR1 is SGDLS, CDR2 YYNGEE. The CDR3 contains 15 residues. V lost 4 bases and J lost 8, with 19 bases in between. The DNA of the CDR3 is TGTGCCAGCAGCCCCGGGGCGAGGGGCGGGGATGAGCAGTTCTTC. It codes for CASSPGARGGDEQFF. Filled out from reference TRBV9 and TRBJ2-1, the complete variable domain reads DSGVTQTPKHLITATGQRVTLRCSPRSGDLSVYWYQQSLDQGLQFLIQYYNGEERAKGNILERFSAQQFPDLHSELNLSSLELGDSALYFCASSPGARGGDEQFFGPGTRLTVL.

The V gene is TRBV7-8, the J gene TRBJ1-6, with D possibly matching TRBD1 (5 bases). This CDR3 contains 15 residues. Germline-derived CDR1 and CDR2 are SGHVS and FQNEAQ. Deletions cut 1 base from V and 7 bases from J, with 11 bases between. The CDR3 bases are TGTGCCAGCAGCTTAGTGGGACCGATAAATTCACCCCTCCACTTT. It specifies CASSLVGPINSPLHF.

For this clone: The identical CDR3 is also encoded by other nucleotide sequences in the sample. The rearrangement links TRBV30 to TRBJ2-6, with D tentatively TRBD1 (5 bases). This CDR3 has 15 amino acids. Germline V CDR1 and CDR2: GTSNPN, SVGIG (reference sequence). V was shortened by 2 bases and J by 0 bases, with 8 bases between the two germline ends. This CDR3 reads CAWSTGVSGANVLTF. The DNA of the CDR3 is TGTGCCTGGAGTACAGGAGTCTCTGGGGCCAACGTCCTGACTTTC.

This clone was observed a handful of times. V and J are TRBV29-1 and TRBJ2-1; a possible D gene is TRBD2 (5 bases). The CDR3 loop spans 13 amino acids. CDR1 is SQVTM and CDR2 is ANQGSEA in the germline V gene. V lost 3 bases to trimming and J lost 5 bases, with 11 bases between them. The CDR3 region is CSVEWQEDNEQFF. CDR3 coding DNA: TGCAGCGTTGAGTGGCAGGAGGACAATGAGCAGTTCTTC.

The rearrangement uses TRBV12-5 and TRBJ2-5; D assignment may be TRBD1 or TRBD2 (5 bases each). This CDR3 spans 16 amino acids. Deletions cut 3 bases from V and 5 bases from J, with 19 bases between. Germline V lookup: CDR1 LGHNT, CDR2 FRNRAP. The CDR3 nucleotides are TGTGCTAGTGGTTTCAGTCCGGGACCTCGGCGGGAGACCCAGTACTTC. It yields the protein CASGFSPGPRRETQYF.

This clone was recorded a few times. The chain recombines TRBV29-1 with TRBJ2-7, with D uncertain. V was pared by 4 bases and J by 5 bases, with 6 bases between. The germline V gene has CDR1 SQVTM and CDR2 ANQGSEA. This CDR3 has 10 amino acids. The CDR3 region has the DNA TGCAGCGTTGTAGTGGACGAGCAGTACTTC. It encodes CSVVVDEQYF.

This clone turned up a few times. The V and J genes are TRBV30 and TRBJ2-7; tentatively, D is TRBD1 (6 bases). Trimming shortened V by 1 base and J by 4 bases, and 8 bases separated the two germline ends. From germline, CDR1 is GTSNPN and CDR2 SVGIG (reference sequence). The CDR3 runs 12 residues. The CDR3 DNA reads TGTGCCTGGAGTGGAACAGGGTACGAGCAGTACTTC. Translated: CAWSGTGYEQYF.

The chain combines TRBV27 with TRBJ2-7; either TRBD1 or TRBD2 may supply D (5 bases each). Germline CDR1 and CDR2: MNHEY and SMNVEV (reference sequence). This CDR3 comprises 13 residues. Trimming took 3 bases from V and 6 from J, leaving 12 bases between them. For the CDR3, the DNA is TGTGCCAGCAGTTTGAGGGAAGGGGTCGAGCAGTACTTC. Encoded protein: CASSLREGVEQYF.

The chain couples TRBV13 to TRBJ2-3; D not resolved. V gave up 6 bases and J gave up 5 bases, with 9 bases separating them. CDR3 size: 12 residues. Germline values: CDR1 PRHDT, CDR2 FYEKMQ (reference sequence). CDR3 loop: CASSLRGDTQYF. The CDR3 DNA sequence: TGTGCCAGCAGTCTGAGAGGAGATACGCAGTATTTT.

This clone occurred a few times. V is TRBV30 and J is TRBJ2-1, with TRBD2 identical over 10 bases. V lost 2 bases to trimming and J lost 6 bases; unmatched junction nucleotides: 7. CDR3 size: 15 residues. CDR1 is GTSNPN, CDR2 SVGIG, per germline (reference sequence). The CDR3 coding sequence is TGTGCCTGGAGTATGCTAGCGGGGGTGTTCAATGAGCAGTTCTTC. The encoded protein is CAWSMLAGVFNEQFF.

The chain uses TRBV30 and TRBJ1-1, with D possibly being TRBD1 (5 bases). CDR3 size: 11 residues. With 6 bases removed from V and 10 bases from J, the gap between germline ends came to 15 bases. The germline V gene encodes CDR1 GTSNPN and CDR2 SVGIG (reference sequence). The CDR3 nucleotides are TGTGCCTGTTCGGGGGAGAGAGGAGCTTTCTTT. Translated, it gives CACSGERGAFF.

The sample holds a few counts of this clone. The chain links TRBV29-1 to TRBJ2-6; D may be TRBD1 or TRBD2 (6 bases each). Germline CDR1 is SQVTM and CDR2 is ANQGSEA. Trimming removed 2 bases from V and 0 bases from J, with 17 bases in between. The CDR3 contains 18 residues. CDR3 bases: TGCAGCGTTGAAAGCAAGGGGGGACCTACCTCTGGGGCCAACGTCCTGACTTTC. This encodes CSVESKGGPTSGANVLTF.

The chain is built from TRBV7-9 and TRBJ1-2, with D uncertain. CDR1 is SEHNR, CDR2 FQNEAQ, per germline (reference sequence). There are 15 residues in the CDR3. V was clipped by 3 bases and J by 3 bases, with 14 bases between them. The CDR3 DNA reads TGTGCCAGCAGCTTTGAAGCGGGTTCCGACTATGGCTACACCTTC. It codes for CASSFEAGSDYGYTF.